This T cell receptor (beta chain) was recorded in a study of blood T cells in healthy people across ages (dated by TCRdb to the mid-2010s). Background for the entire study: Template switching captured roughly one uniquely barcoded TCR beta cDNA molecule per two T cells in model experiments. To track age-related changes in TCR beta repertoire diversity, the study relied on deep sequencing normalized with unique cDNA molecular identifiers. The donors were divided into four age groups: young (average around 15 years), middle-aged (about 41), aged (about 61) and long-lived (about 84). To avoid experimental bias, donors of different ages were distributed randomly across sequencing lanes. Two additional independent replicas of 1 million unique cDNA reads from the same blood draw were analyzed for two donors (one aged 18 to 30 and one aged 80 or older).

CDR1 and CDR2 are read off the germline V gene as LGHNA and YSLEER. Trimming costs V 0 bases and J 9 bases, and their ends lie 12 bases apart. Reading from cysteine to phenylalanine, the CDR3 counts 14 amino acids. The read is trimmed to its CDR3 DNA, 42 bases read in frame from base 1. Comment on this clonotype: Its antigen target is currently unknown. A much larger clone lies a single base off, so this may be a read error.

Library generation was performed with 5' RACE. Instrument used: Illumina HiSeq 2500. A second PCR of 7 to 11 cycles was performed with a sample-barcoded 5' primer and a J-beta primer mix. Each TCR beta cDNA molecule received a unique molecular identifier from a template-switch 5' adaptor carrying 12 random nucleotides. At least 2.5 million CDR3-containing paired-end reads were obtained from each sample. The Mint cDNA synthesis kit, primed by a TRBC-specific oligonucleotide, was used to synthesize first-strand cDNA from all RNA. All cDNA was treated with uracil-DNA glycosylase and then went through a first 18-cycle PCR with the universal primers M1SS and BC2_uni_R. In the original analysis: Each sample was normalized by randomly selecting 1 million high-quality reads, each carrying a distinct molecular identifier. Reads sharing molecular identifiers were discarded rather than binned into consensus sequences. MiTCR, set to a Q25 quality threshold and the strictest error-elimination algorithm, was used for CDR3 identification, clonotype clustering and error correction. A nonparametric unseen species model with Euler transformation was used to estimate lower-bound total TCR beta diversity. TCRdb applied fastp at Q25 and MiXCR to the public reads, then kept only in-frame beta chains. All rows with the same CDR3 protein become a single entry with the most common DNA and genes. TCRdb assigned the V and J calls; the authors' analysis was not used. In this sample the table shows 850,000 or so distinct CDR3 sequences, under 35% of which occur a single time. The top ten constitute around a sixth of the sample.

Systemically healthy Caucasian individuals from Russia, approximately 39 in total and aged about 6 to 90 years, were included as donors. Each donor gave ten milliliters of peripheral blood, collected into EDTA-treated Vacutainer tubes. Ficoll-Paque density-gradient centrifugation was used to isolate PBMCs, with at least 7 million per sample. Trizol reagent was used to extract total RNA from the PBMCs, yielding at least 5.5 micrograms per sample. The percentages of naive CD45RAhigh/CD27high T cells were determined by flow cytometry on a PBMC aliquot from every donor. Paper-wide results and their limitations: Observed TCR beta diversity per million T cells fell roughly linearly with age, and a significant reduction was already apparent by age around 40. Because donor CMV infection status was unknown, age-related changes in expanded clonotypes were potentially confounded. Observed TCR beta diversity correlated strongly with the percentage of naive T cells measured by flow cytometry. Because profiling used bulk unsorted PBMCs, naive and antigen-experienced compartments could not be compared conclusively. Compared with the aged group, the long-lived group had more naive CD4+ T cells, fewer expanded clones and increased TCR diversity, a pattern suggesting age selection. Total diversity estimates from one million sequenced T cells were considered lower bounds and underestimates.

The TCR originated in a woman of 80 years or more in good health. The rearrangement joined TRBV4-3 to TRBJ2-1, with TRBD2 as a weak D call on 7 bases. Sequenced sample: blood. The CDR3 region reads CASSQDPGGAEQFF. In nucleotide form, the sequence is TGCGCCAGCAGCCAAGACCCGGGGGGCGCTGAGCAGTTCTTC.